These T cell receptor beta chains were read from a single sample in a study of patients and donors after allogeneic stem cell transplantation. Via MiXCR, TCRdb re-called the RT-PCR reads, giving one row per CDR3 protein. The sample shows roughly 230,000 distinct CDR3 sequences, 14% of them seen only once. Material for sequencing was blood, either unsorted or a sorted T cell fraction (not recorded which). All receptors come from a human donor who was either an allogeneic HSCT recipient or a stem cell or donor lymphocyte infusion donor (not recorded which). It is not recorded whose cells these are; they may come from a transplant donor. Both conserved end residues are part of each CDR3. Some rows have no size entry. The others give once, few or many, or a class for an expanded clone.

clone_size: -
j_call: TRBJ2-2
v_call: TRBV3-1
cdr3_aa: CACTQGGERTGELFF

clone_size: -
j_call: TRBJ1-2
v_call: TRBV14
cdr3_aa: CASRGGVDYGYTF

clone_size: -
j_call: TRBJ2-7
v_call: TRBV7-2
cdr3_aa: CASSLTPTWEQYF

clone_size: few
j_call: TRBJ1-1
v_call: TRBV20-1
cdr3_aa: CSARLGTGGWGTEAFF

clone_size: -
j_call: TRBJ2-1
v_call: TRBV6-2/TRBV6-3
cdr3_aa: CASSPGTSGNNEQFF

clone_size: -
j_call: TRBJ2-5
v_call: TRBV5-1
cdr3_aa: CASSLGGPGQETQYF

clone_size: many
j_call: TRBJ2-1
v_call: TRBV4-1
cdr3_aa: CASSLEALPNNEQFF

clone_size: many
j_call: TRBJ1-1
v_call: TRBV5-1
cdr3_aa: CASSFNMGQGSEAFF

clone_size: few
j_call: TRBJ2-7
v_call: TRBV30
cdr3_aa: CAWSPSSQAISYEQYF

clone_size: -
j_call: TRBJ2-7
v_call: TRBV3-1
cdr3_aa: CASSQIGRVDEQYF

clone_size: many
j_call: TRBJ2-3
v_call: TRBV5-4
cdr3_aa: CASTSPGSLGDTQYF

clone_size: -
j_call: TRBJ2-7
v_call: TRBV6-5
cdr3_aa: CASSYSVLAPISYEQYF

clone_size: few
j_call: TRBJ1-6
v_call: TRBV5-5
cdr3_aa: CASSLAGGRTTYSPLHF

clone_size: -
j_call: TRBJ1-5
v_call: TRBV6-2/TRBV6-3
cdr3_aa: CASIQGSSPNQPQHF

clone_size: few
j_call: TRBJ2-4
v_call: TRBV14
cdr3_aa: CASSQDFRGVNIQYF

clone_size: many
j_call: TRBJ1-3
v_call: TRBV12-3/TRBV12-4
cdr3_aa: CASSTGQGNTIYF

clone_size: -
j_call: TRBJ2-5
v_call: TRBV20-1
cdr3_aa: CSASQLEQETQYF

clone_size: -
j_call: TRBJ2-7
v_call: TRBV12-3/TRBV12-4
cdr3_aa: CASSRTSGISYEQYF

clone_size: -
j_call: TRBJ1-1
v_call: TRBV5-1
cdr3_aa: CASSLPIDRVETEAFF

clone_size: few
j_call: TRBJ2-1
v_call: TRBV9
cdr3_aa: CASSVGLVQIQTTYNEQFF

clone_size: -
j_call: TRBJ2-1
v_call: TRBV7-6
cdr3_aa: CASSTPEAYNEQFF

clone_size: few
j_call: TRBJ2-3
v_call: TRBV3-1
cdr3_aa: CASSPSERGAGTQYF

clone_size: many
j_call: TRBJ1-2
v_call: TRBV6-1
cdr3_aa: CASRTGQGNGYTF

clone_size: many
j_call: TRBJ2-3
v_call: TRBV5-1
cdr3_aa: CASSLDGGMSTDTQYF

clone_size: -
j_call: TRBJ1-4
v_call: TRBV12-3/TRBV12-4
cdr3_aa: CASSVSQGRSEKLFF

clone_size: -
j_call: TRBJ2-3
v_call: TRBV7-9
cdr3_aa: CASSRGERGTDTQYF

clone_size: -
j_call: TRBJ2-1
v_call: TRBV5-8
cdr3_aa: CASSSGLVYNEQFF

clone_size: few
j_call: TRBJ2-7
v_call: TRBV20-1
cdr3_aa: CSAPSGQGFNEQYF

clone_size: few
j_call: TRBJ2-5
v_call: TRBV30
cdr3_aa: CAWNLIMGESETQYF

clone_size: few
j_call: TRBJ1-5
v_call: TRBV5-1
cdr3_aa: CASSRDRGDQPQHF

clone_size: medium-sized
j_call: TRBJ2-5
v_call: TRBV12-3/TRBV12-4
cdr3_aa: CASSLFARPGKQETQYF